This T cell receptor beta chain was sequenced during a study of shared clonotypes between healthy human individuals. Trimming left V 3 bases short and J 8 bases short, with 19 bases between. CDR3 length equals 15 residues. CDR1 and CDR2 (germline): MGHRA, YSYEKL. Method: immunoSEQ multiplex PCR; TCRdb's copy keeps in-frame clones and lacks some. This repertoire shows more than 2 million clones, less than 95% found once; its top ten account for 0.85% to 1.3%. The naive CD8 subset, CD45RO-negative cells positively selected for CCR7, excluded terminally differentiated effector memory CD45RA+ cells. This clonotype was sampled from a man in his late teens or twenties in good health. The chain joins TRBV4-1 to TRBJ1-2; a possible D gene is TRBD1 (5 bases). The sequenced material came from naive CD8+ T cells sorted from blood. The DNA of the CDR3 is TGCGCCAGCAGCCATGGTGCAGGGAATTGGAAGGGCTACACCTTC. As protein: CASSHGAGNWKGYTF.